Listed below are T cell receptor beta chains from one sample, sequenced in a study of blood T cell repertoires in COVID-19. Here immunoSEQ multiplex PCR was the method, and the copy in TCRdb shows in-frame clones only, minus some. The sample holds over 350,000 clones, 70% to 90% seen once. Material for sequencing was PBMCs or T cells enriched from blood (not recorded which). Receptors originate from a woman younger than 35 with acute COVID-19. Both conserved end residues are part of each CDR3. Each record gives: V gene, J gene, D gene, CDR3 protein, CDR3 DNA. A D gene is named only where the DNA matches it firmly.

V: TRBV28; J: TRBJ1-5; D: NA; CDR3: CASITGNQPQHF; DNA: TGTGCCAGCATAACAGGGAATCAGCCCCAGCATTTT
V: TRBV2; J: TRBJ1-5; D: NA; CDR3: CASSEIGGNQPQHF; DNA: TGTGCCAGCAGTGAAATTGGCGGGAATCAGCCCCAGCATTTT
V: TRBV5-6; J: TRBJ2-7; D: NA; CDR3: CATSASPSYEQYF; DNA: TGTGCCACCTCAGCGAGTCCCTCCTACGAGCAGTACTTC
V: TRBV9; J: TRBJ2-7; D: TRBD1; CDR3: CASSVEGEPGQGDEQYF; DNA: TGTGCCAGCAGCGTAGAGGGGGAGCCGGGACAGGGAGACGAGCAGTACTTC
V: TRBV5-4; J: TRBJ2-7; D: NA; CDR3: CASSEDTYEQYF; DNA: TGTGCCAGCAGCGAGGACACCTACGAGCAGTACTTC
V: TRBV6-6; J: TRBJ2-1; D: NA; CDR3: CASRREQSTYNEQFF; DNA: TGTGCCAGCAGAAGGGAGCAGAGTACCTACAATGAGCAGTTCTTC
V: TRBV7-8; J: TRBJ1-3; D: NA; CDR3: CASSPPLRSGNTIYF; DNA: TGTGCCAGCAGCCCCCCATTGCGCTCTGGAAACACCATATATTTT
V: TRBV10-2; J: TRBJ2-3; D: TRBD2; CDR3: CASTDSGRSDTQYF; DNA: TGCGCCAGCACGGACAGCGGGAGATCAGATACGCAGTATTTT
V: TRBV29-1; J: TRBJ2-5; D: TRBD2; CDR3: CSVGTSGSSEETQYF; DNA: TGCAGCGTTGGGACTAGCGGGAGTAGCGAGGAGACCCAGTACTTC
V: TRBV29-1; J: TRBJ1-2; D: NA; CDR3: CSVEDRTDRSGGYTF; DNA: TGCAGCGTTGAAGACCGGACCGACAGGTCTGGTGGCTACACCTTC
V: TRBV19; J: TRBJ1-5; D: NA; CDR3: CAGGVNQPQHF; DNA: TGTGCCGGAGGGGTTAATCAGCCCCAGCATTTT
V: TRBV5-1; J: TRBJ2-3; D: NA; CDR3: CASSFTGSFTDTQYF; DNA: TGCGCCAGCAGCTTTACAGGGAGCTTCACAGATACGCAGTATTTT
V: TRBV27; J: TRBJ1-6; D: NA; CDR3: CASSSLSGSSYNSPLHF; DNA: TGTGCCAGCAGTTCCCTATCGGGGAGCTCCTATAATTCACCCCTCCACTTT
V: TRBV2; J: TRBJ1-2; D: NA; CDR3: CASSDFGTPFYGYTF; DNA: TGTGCCAGCAGTGACTTCGGGACACCTTTTTATGGCTACACCTTC
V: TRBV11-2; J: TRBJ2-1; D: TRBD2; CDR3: CASRTTSGYNEQFF; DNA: TGTGCCAGCAGGACGACTAGCGGATACAATGAGCAGTTCTTC
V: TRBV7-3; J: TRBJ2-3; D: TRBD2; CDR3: CASSAAGGPTDTQYF; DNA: TGTGCCAGCAGCGCAGCGGGGGGGCCGACAGATACGCAGTATTTT
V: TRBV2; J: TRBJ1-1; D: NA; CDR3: CASSEDRAREAFF; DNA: TGTGCCAGCAGTGAAGACAGGGCTCGAGAAGCTTTCTTT
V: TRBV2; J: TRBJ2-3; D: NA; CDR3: CASRDTQYF; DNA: TGTGCCAGCCGGGATACGCAGTATTTT